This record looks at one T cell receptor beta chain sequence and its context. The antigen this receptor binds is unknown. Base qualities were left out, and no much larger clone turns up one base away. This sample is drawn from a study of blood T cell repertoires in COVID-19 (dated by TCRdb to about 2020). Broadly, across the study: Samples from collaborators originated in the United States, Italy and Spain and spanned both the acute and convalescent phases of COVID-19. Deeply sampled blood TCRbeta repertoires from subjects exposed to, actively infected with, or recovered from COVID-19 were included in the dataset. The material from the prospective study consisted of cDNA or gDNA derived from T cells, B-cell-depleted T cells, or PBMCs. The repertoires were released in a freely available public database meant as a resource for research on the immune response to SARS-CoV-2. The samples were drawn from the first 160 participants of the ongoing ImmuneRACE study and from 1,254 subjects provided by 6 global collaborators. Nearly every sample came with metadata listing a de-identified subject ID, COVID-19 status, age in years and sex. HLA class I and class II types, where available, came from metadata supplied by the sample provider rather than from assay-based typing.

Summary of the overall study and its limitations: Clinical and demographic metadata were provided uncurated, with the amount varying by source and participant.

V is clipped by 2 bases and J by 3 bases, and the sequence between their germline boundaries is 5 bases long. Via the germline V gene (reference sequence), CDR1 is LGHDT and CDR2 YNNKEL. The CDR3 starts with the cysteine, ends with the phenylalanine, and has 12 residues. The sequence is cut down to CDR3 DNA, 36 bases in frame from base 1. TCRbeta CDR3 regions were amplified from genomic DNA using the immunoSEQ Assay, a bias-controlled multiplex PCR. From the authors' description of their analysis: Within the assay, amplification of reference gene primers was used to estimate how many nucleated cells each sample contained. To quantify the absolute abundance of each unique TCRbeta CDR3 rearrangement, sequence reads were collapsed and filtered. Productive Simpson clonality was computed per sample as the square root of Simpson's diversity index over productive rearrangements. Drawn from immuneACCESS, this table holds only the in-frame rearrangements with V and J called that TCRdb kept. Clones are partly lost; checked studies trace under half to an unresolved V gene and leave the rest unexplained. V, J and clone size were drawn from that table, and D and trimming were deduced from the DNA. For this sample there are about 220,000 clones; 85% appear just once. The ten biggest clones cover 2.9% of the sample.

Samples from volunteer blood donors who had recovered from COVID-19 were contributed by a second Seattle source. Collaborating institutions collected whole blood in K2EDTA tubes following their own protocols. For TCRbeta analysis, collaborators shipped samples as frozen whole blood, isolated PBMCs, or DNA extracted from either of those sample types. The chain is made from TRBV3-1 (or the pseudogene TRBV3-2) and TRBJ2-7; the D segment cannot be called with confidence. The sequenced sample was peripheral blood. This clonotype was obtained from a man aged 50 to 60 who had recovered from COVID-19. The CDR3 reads CASSQYNYEQYF. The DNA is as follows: TGTGCCAGCAGCCAATATAACTACGAGCAGTACTTC.